This T cell receptor beta chain was profiled in a study of T-cell reconstitution after alpha-beta-depleted transplantation in children. Preparation of the TCRbeta library used unique molecular identifiers. Each CDR3 protein gets one entry after TCRdb re-called the PCR reads with MiXCR. The sample contains approximately 980,000 distinct CDR3 sequences, roughly 29% of which appear only once. This clonotype was observed a few times. Its matching antigen is unknown. Study-level findings and limits: T-cell counts and diversity at one year following transplant were attributed mainly to newly produced T cells.

The receptor was isolated from a boy less than two years old who had a stem cell transplant for SCID, so the T cells may come from the graft donor. The specimen was PBMCs, mostly from graft donor cells, collected 360 days after TCRalphabeta/CD19-depleted stem cell transplant.

CDR3 DNA: TGCAGTGCTCCCACCCGAGCGGGGGCACAAGAGACCCAGTACTTC. Its protein is CSAPTRAGAQETQYF. The V and J genes are TRBV20-1 and TRBJ2-5, with TRBD2 matching 8 bases. V lost 5 bases, J lost 2 bases, and 10 bases stayed unmatched. Germline V gene lookup returns CDR1 DFQATT and CDR2 SNEGSKA (reference sequence). There are 15 residues in the CDR3.